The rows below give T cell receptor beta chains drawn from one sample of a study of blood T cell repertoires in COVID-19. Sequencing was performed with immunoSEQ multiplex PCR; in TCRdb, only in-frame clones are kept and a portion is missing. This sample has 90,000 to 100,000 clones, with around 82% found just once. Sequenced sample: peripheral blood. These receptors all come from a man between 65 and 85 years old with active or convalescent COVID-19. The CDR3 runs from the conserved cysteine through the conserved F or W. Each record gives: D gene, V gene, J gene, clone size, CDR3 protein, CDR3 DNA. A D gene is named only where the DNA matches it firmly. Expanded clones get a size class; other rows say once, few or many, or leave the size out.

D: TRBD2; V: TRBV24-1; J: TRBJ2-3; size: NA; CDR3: CATSDGLAGNTQYF; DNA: TGTGCCACCAGTGATGGACTAGCTGGCAATACGCAGTATTTT
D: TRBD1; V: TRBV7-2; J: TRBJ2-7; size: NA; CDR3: CASTSGGATLKQYF; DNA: TGTGCCAGCACCTCAGGGGGCGCCACCCTTAAGCAGTACTTC
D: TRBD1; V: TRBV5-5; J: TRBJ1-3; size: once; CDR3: CASSSTGAGNTIYF; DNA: TGTGCCAGCAGCTCGACAGGGGCTGGAAACACCATATATTTT
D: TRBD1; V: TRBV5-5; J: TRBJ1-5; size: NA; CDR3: CASSAGTAQGPQHF; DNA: TGTGCCAGCAGCGCCGGGACAGCCCAGGGGCCCCAGCATTTT
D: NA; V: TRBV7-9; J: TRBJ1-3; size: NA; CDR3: CASSLDRSRQYF; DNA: TGTGCCAGCAGCTTAGACCGATCAAGACAGTATTTT
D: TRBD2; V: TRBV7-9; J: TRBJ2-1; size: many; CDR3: CASSPLRAGGRQFF; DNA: TGTGCCAGCAGCCCGTTGCGAGCGGGGGGGCGGCAGTTCTTC
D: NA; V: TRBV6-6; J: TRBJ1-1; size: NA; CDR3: CASTPTGLNTEAFF; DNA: TGTGCCAGCACCCCGACAGGTCTGAACACTGAAGCTTTCTTT
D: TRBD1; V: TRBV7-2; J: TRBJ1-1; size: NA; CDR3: CASSRWTGGGPRAFF; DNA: TGTGCCAGCAGCAGATGGACAGGGGGTGGCCCGAGGGCTTTCTTT
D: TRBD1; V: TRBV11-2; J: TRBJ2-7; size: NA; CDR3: CASRQGASYEQYF; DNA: TGTGCCAGCAGGCAGGGGGCTTCCTACGAGCAGTACTTC
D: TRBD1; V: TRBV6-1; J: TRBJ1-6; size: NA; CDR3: CASSETGTDNSPLHF; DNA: TGTGCCAGCAGTGAGACCGGGACAGATAATTCACCCCTCCACTTT
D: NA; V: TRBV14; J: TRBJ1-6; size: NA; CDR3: CASSQVLGGSSPLHF; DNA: TGTGCCAGCAGCCAAGTTCTTGGGGGGAGCTCACCCCTCCACTTT
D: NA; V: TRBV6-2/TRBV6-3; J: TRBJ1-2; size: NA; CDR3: CASSYPKSGYGYTF; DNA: TGTGCCAGCAGTTACCCCAAATCGGGATATGGCTACACCTTC
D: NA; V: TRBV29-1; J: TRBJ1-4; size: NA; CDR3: CSVEGAQGTNEKLFF; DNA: TGCAGCGTTGAAGGTGCACAGGGTACTAATGAAAAACTGTTTTTT
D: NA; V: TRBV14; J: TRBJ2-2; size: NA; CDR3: CASSQDLGLPNTGELFF; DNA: TGTGCCAGCAGCCAAGATCTGGGACTTCCGAACACCGGGGAGCTGTTTTTT
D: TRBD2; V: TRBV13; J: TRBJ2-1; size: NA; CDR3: CASSPSRDYGEQFF; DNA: TGTGCCAGCAGCCCCTCCCGGGACTACGGTGAGCAGTTCTTC
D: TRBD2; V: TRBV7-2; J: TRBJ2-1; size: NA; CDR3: CASSPRGSGGRNEQFF; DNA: TGTGCCAGCAGCCCCCGGGGCAGCGGGGGTCGGAATGAGCAGTTCTTC
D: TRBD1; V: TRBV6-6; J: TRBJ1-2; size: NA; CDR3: CASSYSDRDHGYTF; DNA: TGTGCCAGCAGTTATTCGGACAGGGATCATGGCTACACCTTC
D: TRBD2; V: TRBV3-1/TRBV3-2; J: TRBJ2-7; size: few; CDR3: CASSQGLIGTTPYEQYF; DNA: TGTGCCAGCAGCCAAGGGTTAATCGGGACTACCCCCTACGAGCAGTACTTC
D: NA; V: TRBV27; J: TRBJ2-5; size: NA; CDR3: CASSRLQGNQETQYF; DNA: TGTGCCAGCAGCCGCCTACAGGGCAACCAAGAGACCCAGTACTTC
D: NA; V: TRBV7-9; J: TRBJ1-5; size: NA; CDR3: CASSLTGLQPQHF; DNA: TGTGCCAGCAGCTTAACAGGGCTTCAGCCCCAGCATTTT
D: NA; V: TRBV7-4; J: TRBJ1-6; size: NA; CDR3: CASSRQRPGHF; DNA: TGTGCCAGCAGCCGCCAGCGACCGGGACACTTT
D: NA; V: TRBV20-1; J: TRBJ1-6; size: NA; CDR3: CSASGPVIHF; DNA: TGCAGTGCTAGTGGGCCTGTAATCCACTTT
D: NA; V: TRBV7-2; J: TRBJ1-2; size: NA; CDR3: CASSFTEYGYTF; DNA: TGTGCCAGCAGCTTCACAGAGTATGGCTACACCTTC
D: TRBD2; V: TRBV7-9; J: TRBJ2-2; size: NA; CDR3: CASSPGTRSGELFF; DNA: TGTGCCAGCAGCCCCGGGACTAGGTCCGGGGAGCTGTTTTTT
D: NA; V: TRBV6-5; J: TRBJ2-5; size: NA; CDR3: CASNPGLGTQYF; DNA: TGTGCCAGCAATCCGGGACTCGGGACCCAGTACTTC